This T cell receptor beta chain stems from a study of blood T cell repertoires in COVID-19. CDR1 is MDHEN, CDR2 SYDVKM, per germline. This CDR3 spans 14 amino acids. V lost 7 bases to trimming and J lost 5 bases; unmatched junction nucleotides: 10. Some clones are missing from TCRdb's copy, which holds only in-frame ones; the method was immunoSEQ multiplex PCR. The sample shows about 87,000 clones, about 84% of them seen only once. The source of this sequence is a human donor in a cohort sampled during active COVID-19. The chain has TRBV28 and TRBJ2-7; 8 nucleotides agree with TRBD1. The sample comprised peripheral blood. CDR3 nucleotide sequence: TGTGCCAGCACCCTCGTACAGGGGGACCACGAGCAGTACTTC. This encodes CASTLVQGDHEQYF.